This record looks at one T cell receptor beta chain sequence and its context. This sample is part of a study of T cells after yellow fever vaccination. The study's findings and limits: Researchers report a weaker secondary response that nonetheless peaked faster, day 5 versus 15.

TCRdb itself ran the 5' RACE reads through MiXCR, one entry per CDR3 protein. The sample yields roughly 45,000 distinct CDR3 sequences, roughly 6.4% seen once. The sequencing used CD8+ T cells not binding an NS4B(214-222) dextramer, sorted from PBMCs, collected 45 days after the yellow fever booster vaccination. This sequence was found in a man aged 25 to 45 who received the YFV17D yellow fever vaccine.

The CDR3 coding sequence is TGTGCCAGCAGCACGAGGACAGGGGGCGCATGGGTGTATGGCTACACCTTC. Translation: CASSTRTGGAWVYGYTF. The gene calls are TRBV12-3 or TRBV12-4 and TRBJ1-2, with 11 bases fitting TRBD1. J lost 5 bases, V lost 6 bases, and 14 bases had no gene match. The CDR3 is 17 amino acids.